These 17 T cell receptor beta chains were all obtained from the same sample, sequenced in a study of cytomegalovirus exposure and HLA in healthy donors. Primers for the PCR totalled 60 Vbeta and 13 Jbeta. Here immunoSEQ multiplex PCR was the method, and the copy in TCRdb shows in-frame clones only, minus some. The sample holds about 110,000 clones, around 80% seen once. The sample consisted of PBMCs. The receptor set was obtained from a young man in good health and CMV-seropositive.

This chain uses TRBV29-1 with TRBJ2-5; TRBD2 aligns across 10 bases. The ends lost 4 bases at V and 2 bases at J; junction bases unmatched: 7. This CDR3 spans 15 amino acids. Germline loops: CDR1 SQVTM, CDR2 ANQGSEA. CDR3 nucleotide sequence: TGCAGCGTTGCCGGGACTAGCGTTGGGCAAGAGACCCAGTACTTC. The encoded protein is CSVAGTSVGQETQYF.

V is TRBV29-1 and J is TRBJ1-1; tentative D call: TRBD1 (5 bases). CDR1 SQVTM and CDR2 ANQGSEA come from the germline V gene. The CDR3 has 10 amino acids. The V end lost 6 bases, the J end lost 7 bases, and 9 bases lay between the germline ends. The CDR3 DNA reads as TGCAGCGTCCGGACAAGTGAAGCTTTCTTT. Protein sequence: CSVRTSEAFF.

The V gene is TRBV7-2, the J gene TRBJ1-2; perhaps TRBD1 as D (5 bases). Germline CDR1 reads SGHTA; CDR2 reads FQGNSA. CDR3 length: 15 residues. Between the trimmed V and J ends, which lost 5 bases and 2 bases, there was a span of 15 bases. The CDR3 loop reads CASSPQPGENYGYTF. CDR3 sequence (DNA): TGTGCCAGCAGCCCACAGCCGGGGGAGAACTATGGCTACACCTTC.

This rearrangement joins TRBV5-6 to TRBJ2-7; possibly TRBD1 for D (6 bases). The germline gives CDR1 SGHDT, CDR2 YYEEEE. The V end lost 3 bases, the J end lost 3 bases, and 13 bases lay between the germline ends. This CDR3 spans 14 amino acids. CDR3 sequence: CASSWAGQYYEQYF. In DNA, the CDR3 is TGTGCCAGCAGCTGGGCCGGACAGTACTACGAGCAGTACTTC.

This clone appeared a few times. The J gene is TRBJ2-7, the V gene TRBV9; 8 bases are shared with TRBD2. CDR1 and CDR2 from the germline V gene are SGDLS and YYNGEE. V dropped 4 bases and J dropped 6; count of bases not matched to a gene: 6. The CDR3 consists of 13 residues. The CDR3 nucleotides are TGTGCCAGCAGCTCGGGGGGGGGCTCCGAGCAGTACTTC. Translating gives CASSSGGGSEQYF. Filled out from reference TRBV9 and TRBJ2-7, the complete variable domain reads DSGVTQTPKHLITATGQRVTLRCSPRSGDLSVYWYQQSLDQGLQFLIQYYNGEERAKGNILERFSAQQFPDLHSELNLSSLELGDSALYFCASSSGGGSEQYFGPGTRLTVT.

This clone was observed a single time. This chain joins TRBV27 and TRBJ1-1; no reliable D call. The length of the CDR3 is 12 residues. The ends were cut back, 6 bases at V and 1 base at J, with 6 bases in the middle. The germline V gene has CDR1 MNHEY and CDR2 SMNVEV (reference sequence). CDR3 DNA: TGTGCCAGCAGAAGAGAGAACACTGAAGCTTTCTTT. Translating it yields CASRRENTEAFF.

This clone turned up a few times. The chain employs TRBV28 and TRBJ2-3; D is unresolved. There are 16 residues in the CDR3. Trimming removed 7 bases from V and 0 bases from J, with 17 bases in between. CDR1 is MDHEN and CDR2 is SYDVKM in the germline V gene. The CDR3 protein is CASTTTRFISTDTQYF. The CDR3 DNA sequence: TGTGCCAGCACAACCACCAGGTTTATCAGCACAGATACGCAGTATTTT.

In DNA form, the CDR3 reads TGTGCCAGCAGACTAGCGGGGGGGTATGATACGCAGTATTTT. It specifies CASRLAGGYDTQYF. This chain links TRBV27 with TRBJ2-3; 13 bases fit TRBD2. The V gene's germline CDR1 is MNHEY and CDR2 SMNVEV (reference sequence). The CDR3 has 14 residues. V lost 6 bases and J lost 6; bases outside the gene matches: 3.

The chain uses TRBV28 and TRBJ1-2; 9 nucleotides line up with TRBD1. Trimming removed 6 bases from V and 7 bases from J; junction bases left unmatched: 12. This CDR3 comprises 15 residues. The V gene's germline CDR1 is MDHEN and CDR2 SYDVKM. The CDR3 sequence is CASSLKGQGWSGYTF. Here the CDR3 DNA reads TGTGCCAGCAGCCTTAAGGGACAGGGTTGGTCTGGCTACACCTTC.

The V call is TRBV6-5, the J call TRBJ2-3; 13 positions agree with TRBD2. V lost 4 bases to trimming and J lost 5 bases; unmatched junction nucleotides: 3. This CDR3 is built from 15 residues. Germline V lookup: CDR1 MNHEY, CDR2 SVGAGI. CDR3 amino acids: CASSLLAGGRDTQYF. The CDR3 bases are TGTGCCAGCAGTTTACTAGCGGGGGGGAGAGATACGCAGTATTTT.

The rearrangement uses TRBV7-2 and TRBJ2-5, with TRBD2 identical over 7 bases. Germline trimming cut 5 bases from V and 6 bases from J; bases unmatched to any gene: 9. CDR3 length equals 14 residues. Germline CDR1 SGHTA, CDR2 FQGNSA. The CDR3 spells CASSPDPGGKTQYF. DNA for the CDR3: TGTGCCAGCAGCCCGGACCCGGGAGGAAAGACCCAGTACTTC.

The chain is built from TRBV28 and TRBJ1-1; D uncertain. The CDR3 has 14 residues. From germline, CDR1 is MDHEN and CDR2 SYDVKM. The germline V and J ends were trimmed by 4 bases and 0 bases, with 9 bases remaining between them. As DNA, the CDR3 is TGTGCCAGCAGTTCAGCGGGAATGAACACTGAAGCTTTCTTT. Its protein product is CASSSAGMNTEAFF.

The gene calls are TRBV5-1 and TRBJ1-1; D might be TRBD1 (6 bases). This CDR3 has 14 residues. Trimming took 0 bases from V and 3 from J, leaving 9 bases between them. Germline CDR1 reads SGHRS; CDR2 reads YFSETQ. The CDR3 DNA reads as TGCGCCAGCAGCTTGGACAGGGTGGACACTGAAGCTTTCTTT. The encoded protein is CASSLDRVDTEAFF.

The chain employs TRBV5-1 and TRBJ1-1, with D perhaps TRBD1 (6 bases). Germline V lookup: CDR1 SGHRS, CDR2 YFSETQ. The CDR3 spans 18 residues. Trimming took off 4 bases at V and 1 base at J, with 23 bases between the two ends. The CDR3 spells CASSGGGPGSTANTEAFF. CDR3 nucleotides: TGCGCCAGCAGCGGGGGCGGCCCAGGTTCGACGGCGAACACTGAAGCTTTCTTT.

V usage is TRBV5-1 and J usage is TRBJ2-1; the match to TRBD2 covers 11 bases. The CDR3 covers 17 residues. Trimming removed 0 bases from V and 12 bases from J; junction bases left unmatched: 14. Germline-derived CDR1 and CDR2 are SGHRS and YFSETQ. The CDR3 DNA reads as TGCGCCAGCAGCTTGGGGGTAGCGGGGGGGCAGGCCACGGGGCAGTTCTTC. Protein product: CASSLGVAGGQATGQFF. Complete variable domain (other parts from reference TRBV5-1 and TRBJ2-1): KAGVTQTPRYLIKTRGQQVTLSCSPISGHRSVSWYQQTPGQGLQFLFEYFSETQRNKGNFPGRFSGRQFSNSRSEMNVSTLELGDSALYLCASSLGVAGGQATGQFFGPGTRLTVL.

The chain uses TRBV28 and TRBJ2-1, with 10 bases that match TRBD2. V shed 4 bases and J 3 bases; nucleotides not matched to a gene: 3. The germline gives CDR1 MDHEN, CDR2 SYDVKM. The CDR3 runs 15 residues. In DNA form, the CDR3 reads TGTGCCAGCAGTTCGTTAGCGGGGGGCTACAATGAGCAGTTCTTC. The encoded protein is CASSSLAGGYNEQFF. Using reference TRBV28 and TRBJ2-1 for the parts outside the CDR3, the full variable domain is DVKVTQSSRYLVKRTGEKVFLECVQDMDHENMFWYRQDPGLGLRLIYFSYDVKMKEKGDIPEGYSVSREKKERFSLILESASTNQTSMYLCASSSLAGGYNEQFFGPGTRLTVL.

The chain joins TRBV4-2 to TRBJ1-4, with 9 bases identical to TRBD1. Germline CDR1 reads LGHNA; CDR2 reads YNFKEQ. V dropped 4 bases and J dropped 7; count of bases not matched to a gene: 4. The CDR3 contains 14 residues. The CDR3 here is CASSPGQGPEKLFF. CDR3 DNA: TGTGCCAGCAGCCCCGGACAGGGGCCTGAAAAACTGTTTTTT.